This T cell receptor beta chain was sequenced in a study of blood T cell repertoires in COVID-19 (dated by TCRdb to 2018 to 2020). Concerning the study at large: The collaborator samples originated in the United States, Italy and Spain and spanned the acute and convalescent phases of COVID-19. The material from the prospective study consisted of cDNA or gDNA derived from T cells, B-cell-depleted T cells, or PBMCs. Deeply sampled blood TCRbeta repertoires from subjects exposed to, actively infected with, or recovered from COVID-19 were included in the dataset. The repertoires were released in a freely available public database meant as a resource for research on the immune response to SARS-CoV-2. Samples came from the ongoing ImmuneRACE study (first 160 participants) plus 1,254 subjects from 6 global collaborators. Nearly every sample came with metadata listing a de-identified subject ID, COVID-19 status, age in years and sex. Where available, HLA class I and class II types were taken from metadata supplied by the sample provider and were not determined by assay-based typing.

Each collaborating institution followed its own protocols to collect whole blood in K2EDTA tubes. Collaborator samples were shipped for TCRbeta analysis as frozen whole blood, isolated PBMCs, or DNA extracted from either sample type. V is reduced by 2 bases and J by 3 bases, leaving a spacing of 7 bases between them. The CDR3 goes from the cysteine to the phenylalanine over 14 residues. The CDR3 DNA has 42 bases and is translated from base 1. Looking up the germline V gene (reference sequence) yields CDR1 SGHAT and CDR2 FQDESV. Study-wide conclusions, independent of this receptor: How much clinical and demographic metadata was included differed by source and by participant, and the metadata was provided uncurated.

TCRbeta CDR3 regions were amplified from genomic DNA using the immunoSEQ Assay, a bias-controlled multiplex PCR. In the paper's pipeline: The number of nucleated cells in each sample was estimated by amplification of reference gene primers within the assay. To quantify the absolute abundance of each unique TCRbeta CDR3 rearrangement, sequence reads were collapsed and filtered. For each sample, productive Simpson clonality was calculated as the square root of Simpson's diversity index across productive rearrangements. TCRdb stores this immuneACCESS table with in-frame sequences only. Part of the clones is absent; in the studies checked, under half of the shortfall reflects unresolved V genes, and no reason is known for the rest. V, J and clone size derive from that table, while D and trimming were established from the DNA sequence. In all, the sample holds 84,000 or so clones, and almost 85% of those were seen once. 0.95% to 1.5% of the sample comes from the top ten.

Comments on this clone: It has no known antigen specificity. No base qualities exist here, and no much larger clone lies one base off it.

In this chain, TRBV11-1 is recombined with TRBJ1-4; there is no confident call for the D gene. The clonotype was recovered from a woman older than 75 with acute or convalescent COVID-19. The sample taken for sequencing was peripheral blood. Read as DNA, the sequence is TGTGCCAGCAGCTTAAGTCGGTCTAATGAAAAACTGTTTTTT. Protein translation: CASSLSRSNEKLFF.